This T cell receptor beta chain was captured in a study of T cell responses to AZD1222 COVID-19 vaccine. Study in general: Pooled together were second doses at about 4 or about 12 weeks.

Germline loops: CDR1 SGHNT, CDR2 YYREEE (reference sequence). Trimming left V 1 base short and J 4 bases short, with 12 bases between. The CDR3 has 15 amino acids. Clones were sequenced by immunoSEQ multiplex PCR, and TCRdb holds only the in-frame ones, with some missing. Among around 99,000 clones, roughly nine tenths were seen once, and the ten largest hold around 7.5%. The sample was peripheral blood, taken on day 0 of AZD1222 vaccination. The chain carries TRBV5-4 and TRBJ1-5; possible D gene TRBD1, 5 bases. This clonotype originated in an adult in good health. CDR3 in amino acids: CASSLSPPGNQPQHF. CDR3 bases: TGTGCCAGCAGCTTGAGTCCCCCAGGGAATCAGCCCCAGCATTTT.